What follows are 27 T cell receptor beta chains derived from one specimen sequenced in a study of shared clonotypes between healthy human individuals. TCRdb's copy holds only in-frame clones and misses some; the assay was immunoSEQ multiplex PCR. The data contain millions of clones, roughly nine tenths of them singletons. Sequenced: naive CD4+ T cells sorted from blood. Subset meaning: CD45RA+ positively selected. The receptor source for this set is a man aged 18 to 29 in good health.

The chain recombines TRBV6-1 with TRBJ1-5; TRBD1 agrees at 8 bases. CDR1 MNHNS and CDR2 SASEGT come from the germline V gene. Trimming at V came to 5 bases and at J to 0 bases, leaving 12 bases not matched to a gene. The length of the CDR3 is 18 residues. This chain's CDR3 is CASSKGQGAGYSNQPQHF. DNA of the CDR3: TGTGCCAGCAGTAAAGGACAGGGAGCCGGATATAGCAATCAGCCCCAGCATTTT.

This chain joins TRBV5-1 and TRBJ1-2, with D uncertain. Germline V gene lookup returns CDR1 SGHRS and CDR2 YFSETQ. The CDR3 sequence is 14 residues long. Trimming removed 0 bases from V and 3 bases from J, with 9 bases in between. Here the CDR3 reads CASSLADIDYGYTF. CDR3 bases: TGCGCCAGCAGCTTGGCCGACATCGACTATGGCTACACCTTC. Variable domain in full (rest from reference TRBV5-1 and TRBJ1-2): KAGVTQTPRYLIKTRGQQVTLSCSPISGHRSVSWYQQTPGQGLQFLFEYFSETQRNKGNFPGRFSGRQFSNSRSEMNVSTLELGDSALYLCASSLADIDYGYTFGSGTRLTVV.

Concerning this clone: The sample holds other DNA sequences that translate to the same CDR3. This CDR3 is CASSYDSNQPQHF. DNA for the CDR3: TGTGCCAGCAGTTATGATAGCAATCAGCCCCAGCATTTT. The chain joins TRBV6-6 to TRBJ1-5, with D unresolved. Between the trimmed V and J ends, which lost 3 bases and 0 bases, there was a span of 3 bases. CDR3 length: 13 amino acids. Germline CDR1 MNHNY, CDR2 SVGAGI (reference sequence).

CDR3: CASSLTGGIVYEQYF. In DNA form, the CDR3 reads TGTGCCAGCAGCTTAACAGGGGGTATCGTATACGAGCAGTACTTC. The chain is built from TRBV7-9 and TRBJ2-7; 8 bases match TRBD1. After removal of 2 bases from V and 4 bases from J, the junction contained 7 bases not matched to a gene. Germline values: CDR1 SEHNR, CDR2 FQNEAQ (reference sequence). The CDR3 spans 15 residues.

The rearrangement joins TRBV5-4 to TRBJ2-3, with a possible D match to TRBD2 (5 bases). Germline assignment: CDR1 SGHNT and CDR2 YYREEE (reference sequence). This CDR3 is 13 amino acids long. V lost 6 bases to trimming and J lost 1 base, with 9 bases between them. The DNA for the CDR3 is TGTGCCAGCACCCTTAGCGGCACAGATACGCAGTATTTT. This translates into CASTLSGTDTQYF.

The CDR3 nucleotides read TGTGCCAGCAGGCCCAGACCCGAGAACACTGAAGCTTTCTTT. Amino acids: CASRPRPENTEAFF. The chain recombines TRBV6-6 with TRBJ1-1; D not resolved. The germline V gene encodes CDR1 MNHNY and CDR2 SVGAGI (reference sequence). The CDR3 spans 14 residues. V lost 6 bases and J 1 base, leaving 12 bases between the germline ends.

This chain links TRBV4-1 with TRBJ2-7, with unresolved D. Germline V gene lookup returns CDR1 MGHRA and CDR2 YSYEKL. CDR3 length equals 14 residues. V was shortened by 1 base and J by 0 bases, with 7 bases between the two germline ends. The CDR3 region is CASSQVPRSYEQYF. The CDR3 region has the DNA TGCGCCAGCAGCCAAGTCCCGCGCTCCTACGAGCAGTACTTC.

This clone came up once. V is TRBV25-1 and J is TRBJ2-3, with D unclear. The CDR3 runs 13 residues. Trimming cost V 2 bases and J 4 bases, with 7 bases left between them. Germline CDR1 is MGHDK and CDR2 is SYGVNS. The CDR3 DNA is TGTGCCAGCAGTGAAGGTCCAGCAGATACGCAGTATTTT. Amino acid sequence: CASSEGPADTQYF.

The CDR3, as DNA: TGTGCCAGCAGCTTGGAGTCCAGCAATGAGCAGTTCTTC. It is translated as CASSLESSNEQFF. The chain carries TRBV5-4 and TRBJ2-1; no reliable D call. The length of the CDR3 is 13 residues. V lost 0 bases and J 6 bases, leaving 7 bases between the germline ends. Germline loops: CDR1 SGHNT, CDR2 YYREEE (reference sequence).

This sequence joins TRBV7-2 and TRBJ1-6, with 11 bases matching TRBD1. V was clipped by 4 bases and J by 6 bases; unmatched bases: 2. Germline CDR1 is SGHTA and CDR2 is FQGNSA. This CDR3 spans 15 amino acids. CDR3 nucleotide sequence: TGTGCCAGCAGCTCGGGACAGGGGGTTAATTCACCCCTCCACTTT. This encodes CASSSGQGVNSPLHF.

The CDR3 DNA reads as TGTGCCAGCAGCTTAATGGATTATAATTCACCCCTCCACTTT. Translation gives CASSLMDYNSPLHF. This chain joins TRBV11-2 and TRBJ1-6, with D unresolved. The CDR3 extends over 14 amino acids. The germline CDR1 and CDR2 sequences are SGHAT and FQNNGV. V lost 2 bases, J lost 4 bases, and 6 bases lay in between.

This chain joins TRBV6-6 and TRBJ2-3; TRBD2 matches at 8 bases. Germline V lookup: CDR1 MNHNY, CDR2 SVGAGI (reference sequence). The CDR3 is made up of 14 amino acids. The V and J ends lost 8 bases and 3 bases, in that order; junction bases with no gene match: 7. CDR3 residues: CASARAGGTDTQYF. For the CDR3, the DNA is TGTGCCAGCGCAAGGGCGGGGGGTACAGATACGCAGTATTTT.

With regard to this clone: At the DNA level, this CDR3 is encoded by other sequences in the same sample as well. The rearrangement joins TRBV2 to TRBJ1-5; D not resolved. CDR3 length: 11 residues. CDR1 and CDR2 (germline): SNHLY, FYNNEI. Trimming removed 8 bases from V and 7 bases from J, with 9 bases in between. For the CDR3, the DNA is TGTGCCAGCGGACTGAACCAGCCCCAGCATTTT. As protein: CASGLNQPQHF.

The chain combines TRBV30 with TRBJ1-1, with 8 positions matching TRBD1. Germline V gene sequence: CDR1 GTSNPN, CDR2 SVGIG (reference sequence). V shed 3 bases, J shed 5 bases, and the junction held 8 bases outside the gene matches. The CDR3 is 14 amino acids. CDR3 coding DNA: TGTGCCTGGAGGGGGCAGGGGGCGCGGACTGAAGCTTTCTTT. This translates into CAWRGQGARTEAFF. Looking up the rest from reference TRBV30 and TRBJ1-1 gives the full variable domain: SQTIHQWPATLVQPVGSPLSLECTVEGTSNPNLYWYRQAAGRGLQLLFYSVGIGQISSEVPQNLSASRPQDRQFILSSKKLLLSDSGFYLCAWRGQGARTEAFFGQGTRLTVV.

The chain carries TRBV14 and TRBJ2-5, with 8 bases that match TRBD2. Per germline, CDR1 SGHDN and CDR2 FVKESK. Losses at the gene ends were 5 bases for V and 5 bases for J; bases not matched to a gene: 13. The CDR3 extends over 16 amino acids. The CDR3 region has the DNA TGTGCCAGCAGCAAAATTAGCGGGGCGCCCCGGGAGACCCAGTACTTC. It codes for CASSKISGAPRETQYF.

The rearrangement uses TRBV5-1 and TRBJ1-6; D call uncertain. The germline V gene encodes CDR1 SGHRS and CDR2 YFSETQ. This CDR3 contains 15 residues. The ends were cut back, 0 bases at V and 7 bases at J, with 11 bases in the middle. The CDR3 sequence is CASSLASSGNSPLHF. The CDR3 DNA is TGCGCCAGCAGCTTGGCAAGTTCGGGGAATTCACCCCTCCACTTT.

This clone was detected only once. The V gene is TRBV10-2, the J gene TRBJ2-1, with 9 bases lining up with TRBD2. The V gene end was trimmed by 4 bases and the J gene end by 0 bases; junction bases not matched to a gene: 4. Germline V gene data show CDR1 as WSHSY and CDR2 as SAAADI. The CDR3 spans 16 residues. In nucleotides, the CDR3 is TGCGCCAGCAGTGTCGCGGGGGGGAGCTCCTACAATGAGCAGTTCTTC. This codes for CASSVAGGSSYNEQFF.

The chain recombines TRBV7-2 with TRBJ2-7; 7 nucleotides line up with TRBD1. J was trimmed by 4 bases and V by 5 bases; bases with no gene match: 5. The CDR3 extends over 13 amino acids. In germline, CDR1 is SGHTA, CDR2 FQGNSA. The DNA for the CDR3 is TGTGCCAGCAGCCATCAGGGACAGTACGAGCAGTACTTC. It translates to CASSHQGQYEQYF.

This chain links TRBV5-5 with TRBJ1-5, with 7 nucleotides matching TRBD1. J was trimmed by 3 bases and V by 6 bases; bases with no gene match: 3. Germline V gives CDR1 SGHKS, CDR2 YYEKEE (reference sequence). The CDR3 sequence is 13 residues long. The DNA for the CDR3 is TGTGCCAGCACCGACAGGGCCAATCAGCCCCAGCATTTT. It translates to CASTDRANQPQHF.

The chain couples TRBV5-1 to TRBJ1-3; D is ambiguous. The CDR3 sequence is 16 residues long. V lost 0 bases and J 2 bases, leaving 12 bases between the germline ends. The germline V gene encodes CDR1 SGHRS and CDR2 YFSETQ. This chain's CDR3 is CASSLGPLTAGNTIYF. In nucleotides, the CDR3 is TGCGCCAGCAGCTTGGGTCCTTTAACTGCTGGAAACACCATATATTTT.

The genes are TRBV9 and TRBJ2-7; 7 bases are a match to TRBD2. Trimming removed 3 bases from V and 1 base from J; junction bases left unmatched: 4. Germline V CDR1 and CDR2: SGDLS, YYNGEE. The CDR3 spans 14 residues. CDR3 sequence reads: CASSADGGSYEQYF. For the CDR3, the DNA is TGTGCCAGCAGCGCAGACGGGGGGTCCTACGAGCAGTACTTC.

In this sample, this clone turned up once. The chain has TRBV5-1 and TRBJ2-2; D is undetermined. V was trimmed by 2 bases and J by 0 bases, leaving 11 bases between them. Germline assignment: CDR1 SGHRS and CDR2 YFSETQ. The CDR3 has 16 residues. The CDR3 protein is CASSFQKGANTGELFF. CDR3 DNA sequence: TGCGCCAGCAGCTTTCAAAAGGGCGCGAACACCGGGGAGCTGTTTTTT. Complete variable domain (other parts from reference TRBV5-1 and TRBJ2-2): KAGVTQTPRYLIKTRGQQVTLSCSPISGHRSVSWYQQTPGQGLQFLFEYFSETQRNKGNFPGRFSGRQFSNSRSEMNVSTLELGDSALYLCASSFQKGANTGELFFGEGSRLTVL.

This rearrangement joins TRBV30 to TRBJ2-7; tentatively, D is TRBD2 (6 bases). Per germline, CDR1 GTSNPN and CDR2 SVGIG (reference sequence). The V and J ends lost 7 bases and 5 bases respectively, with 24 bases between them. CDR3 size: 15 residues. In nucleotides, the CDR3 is TGTGCCTTTCGGGGGTGGGATCCCCCAAGGGACGAGCAGTACTTC. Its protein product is CAFRGWDPPRDEQYF.

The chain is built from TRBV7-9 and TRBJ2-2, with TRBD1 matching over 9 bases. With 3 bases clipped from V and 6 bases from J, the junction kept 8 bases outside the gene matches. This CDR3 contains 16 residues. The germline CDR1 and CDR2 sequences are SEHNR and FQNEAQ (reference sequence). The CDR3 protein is CASSLPGTGFPGELFF. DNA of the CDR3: TGTGCCAGCAGCTTGCCCGGGACAGGGTTCCCCGGGGAGCTGTTTTTT.

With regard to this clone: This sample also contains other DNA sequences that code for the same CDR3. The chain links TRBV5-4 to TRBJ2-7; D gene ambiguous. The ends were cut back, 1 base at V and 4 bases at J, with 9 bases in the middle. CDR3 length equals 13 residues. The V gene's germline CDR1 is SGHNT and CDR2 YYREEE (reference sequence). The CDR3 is CASSLSLAYEQYF. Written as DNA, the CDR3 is TGTGCCAGCAGCTTGAGCCTTGCATACGAGCAGTACTTC.

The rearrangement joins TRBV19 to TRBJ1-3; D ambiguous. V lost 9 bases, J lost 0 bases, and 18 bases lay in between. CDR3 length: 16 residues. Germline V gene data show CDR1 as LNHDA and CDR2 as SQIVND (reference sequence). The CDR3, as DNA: TGTGCCAGCCGCCACAGAGACAACCACTCTGGAAACACCATATATTTT. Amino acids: CASRHRDNHSGNTIYF.

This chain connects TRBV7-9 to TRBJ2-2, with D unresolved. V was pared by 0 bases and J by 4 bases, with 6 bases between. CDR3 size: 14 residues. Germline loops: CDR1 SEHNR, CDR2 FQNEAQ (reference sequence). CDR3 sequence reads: CASSLAKPTGELFF. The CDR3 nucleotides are TGTGCCAGCAGCTTAGCGAAACCCACCGGGGAGCTGTTTTTT.